This T cell receptor (beta chain) stems from a study of T-cell reconstitution after alpha-beta-depleted transplantation in children. The V gene lost 2 bases and the J gene lost 6 bases, with 4 bases spanning the gap. Germline-derived CDR1 and CDR2 are SGHTA and FQGNSA. There are 12 residues in the CDR3. Using unique molecular identifiers, the investigators prepared the TCRbeta library. TCRdb re-derived calls from the PCR reads in MiXCR, one entry per CDR3 protein. The sample has around 600,000 distinct CDR3 sequences, around 16% seen once. This rearrangement joins TRBV7-2 to TRBJ1-4; D gene unclear. This clonotype was obtained from a human donor who donated a stem cell graft to a child with acute myeloid leukemia. The sample was PBMCs from the stem cell graft donor, taken from the stem cell graft. The CDR3 sequence: CASSLFHEKLFF. CDR3 nucleotides: TGTGCCAGCAGCTTATTTCATGAAAAACTGTTTTTT.